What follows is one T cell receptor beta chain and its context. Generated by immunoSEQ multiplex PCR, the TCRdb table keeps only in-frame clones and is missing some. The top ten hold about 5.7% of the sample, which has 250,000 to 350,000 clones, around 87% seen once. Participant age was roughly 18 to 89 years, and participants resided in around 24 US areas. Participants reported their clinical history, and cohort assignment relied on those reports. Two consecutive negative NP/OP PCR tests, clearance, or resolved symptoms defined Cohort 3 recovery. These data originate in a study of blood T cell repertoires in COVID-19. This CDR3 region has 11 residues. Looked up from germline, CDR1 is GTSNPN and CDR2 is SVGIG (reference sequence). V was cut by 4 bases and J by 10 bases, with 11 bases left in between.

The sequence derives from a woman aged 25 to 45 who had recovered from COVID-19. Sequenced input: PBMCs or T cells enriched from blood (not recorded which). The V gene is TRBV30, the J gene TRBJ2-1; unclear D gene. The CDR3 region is CAWNSQREQFF. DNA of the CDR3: TGTGCCTGGAACTCTCAACGAGAGCAGTTCTTC. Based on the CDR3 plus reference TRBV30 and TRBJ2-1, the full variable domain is SQTIHQWPATLVQPVGSPLSLECTVEGTSNPNLYWYRQAAGRGLQLLFYSVGIGQISSEVPQNLSASRPQDRQFILSSKKLLLSDSGFYLCAWNSQREQFFGPGTRLTVL.